These 20 T cell receptor beta chains originate from one sample sequenced in a study of tumor-infiltrating lymphocytes in localized non-small cell lung cancer. The repertoire was sequenced with immunoSEQ multiplex PCR; TCRdb's copy has only in-frame clones and lacks some. The sample comprises some 30,000 clones, approximately 83% of which are singletons, and roughly 1.9% rests with the top ten. Source material: lung tumor tissue. These receptor sequences come from a human donor with non-small cell lung cancer.

The rearrangement uses TRBV18 and TRBJ2-7; 12 bases are shared with TRBD2. Germline assignment: CDR1 KGHSH and CDR2 LQKENI. This CDR3 comprises 14 residues. Unmatched junction bases numbered 3, after V lost 8 bases and J lost 1 base. CDR3 loop: CASATSGGSYEQYF. The DNA of the CDR3 is TGTGCCAGCGCGACTAGCGGGGGATCCTACGAGCAGTACTTC.

The chain recombines TRBV7-9 with TRBJ1-2; unclear D gene. The CDR3 consists of 12 residues. The V end lost 2 bases, the J end lost 7 bases, and 8 bases lay between the germline ends. CDR1 is SEHNR, CDR2 FQNEAQ, per germline (reference sequence). CDR3 amino acids: CASSLSGSGYTF. In DNA form, the CDR3 reads TGTGCCAGCAGCTTAAGCGGGAGTGGCTACACCTTC.

This clone appeared a single time. The rearrangement uses TRBV18 and TRBJ1-4; maybe TRBD1 (6 bases). CDR1 KGHSH and CDR2 LQKENI come from the germline V gene. The CDR3 is 18 amino acids. Between the trimmed V and J ends, which lost 0 bases and 1 base, there was a span of 15 bases. The CDR3 spells CASSPPAGHEITNEKLFF. The CDR3 region has the DNA TGTGCCAGCTCACCACCGGCGGGACACGAAATAACTAATGAAAAACTGTTTTTT.

The chain combines TRBV7-8 with TRBJ2-5; 7 bases fit TRBD2. There are 14 residues in the CDR3. In germline, CDR1 is SGHVS, CDR2 FQNEAQ. J gave up 5 bases and V 1 base, and 4 bases lay outside the gene matches. This CDR3 reads CASSLGGGDETQYF. The CDR3 nucleotides read TGTGCCAGCAGCTTAGGCGGGGGTGATGAGACCCAGTACTTC. Supplemented by reference TRBV7-8 and TRBJ2-5, the full variable domain reads GAGVSQSPRYKVAKRGQDVALRCDPISGHVSLFWYQQALGQGPEFLTYFQNEAQLDKSGLPSDRFFAERPEGSVSTLKIQRTQQEDSAVYLCASSLGGGDETQYFGPGTRLLVL.

The rearrangement joins TRBV29-1 to TRBJ2-3, with 8 nucleotides matching TRBD1. J lost 4 bases, V lost 6 bases, and 9 bases had no gene match. The CDR3 spans 14 residues. Per germline, CDR1 SQVTM and CDR2 ANQGSEA. The CDR3 loop is CSVKDRAGADTQYF. The DNA of the CDR3 is TGCAGCGTGAAGGACAGGGCAGGAGCAGATACGCAGTATTTT.

This clone was picked up one time. The chain uses TRBV4-1 and TRBJ2-3; 11 bases are a match to TRBD2. The CDR3 spans 18 residues. Germline assignment: CDR1 MGHRA and CDR2 YSYEKL. V shed 5 bases, J shed 4 bases, and the junction held 14 bases outside the gene matches. The CDR3 region is CASSTPRLAGNNSDTQYF. The CDR3 DNA sequence: TGCGCCAGCAGCACCCCGAGACTAGCGGGGAATAACTCAGATACGCAGTATTTT.

The chain joins TRBV7-4 to TRBJ2-7; 9 bases match TRBD1. The CDR3 spans 16 residues. Germline loops: CDR1 SGHVT, CDR2 SQSDAQ. After removal of 2 bases from V and 4 bases from J, the junction contained 9 bases not matched to a gene. The CDR3, as DNA: TGTGCCAGCAGCTTATCGGAGGACAGGGGTATATACGAGCAGTACTTC. Encoded protein: CASSLSEDRGIYEQYF. The complete variable domain, with remaining parts taken from reference TRBV7-4 and TRBJ2-7, reads GAGVSQSPRYKVAKRGRDVALRCDSISGHVTLYWYRQTLGQGSEVLTYSQSDAQRDKSGRPSGRFSAERPERSVSTLKIQRTEQGDSAVYLCASSLSEDRGIYEQYFGPGTRLTVT.

This clone was seen a single time. The chain links TRBV5-1 to TRBJ1-1; D may be TRBD1 (5 bases). Germline loops: CDR1 SGHRS, CDR2 YFSETQ. The CDR3 has 13 amino acids. Trimming removed 7 bases from V and 2 bases from J, with 12 bases in between. CDR3 in amino acids: CASGGTTNTEAFF. The CDR3 DNA sequence: TGCGCCAGCGGAGGGACGACCAACACTGAAGCTTTCTTT.

V is TRBV7-8 and J is TRBJ2-3, with 11 positions matching TRBD2. Germline trimming cut 10 bases from V and 3 bases from J; bases unmatched to any gene: 3. Germline V CDR1 and CDR2: SGHVS, FQNEAQ. CDR3 length equals 13 residues. For the CDR3, the DNA is TGTGCCACCCGACTAGCGGGGACAGATACGCAGTATTTT. It yields the protein CATRLAGTDTQYF. Variable domain in full (rest from reference TRBV7-8 and TRBJ2-3): GAGVSQSPRYKVAKRGQDVALRCDPISGHVSLFWYQQALGQGPEFLTYFQNEAQLDKSGLPSDRFFAERPEGSVSTLKIQRTQQEDSAVYLCATRLAGTDTQYFGPGTRLTVL.

CDR3 amino acids: CSGQSGGDQPQHF. DNA for the CDR3: TGCAGCGGCCAATCGGGGGGCGATCAGCCCCAGCATTTT. The chain couples TRBV29-1 to TRBJ1-5, with D possibly matching TRBD1 (6 bases). The V end lost 7 bases, the J end lost 5 bases, and 15 bases lay between the germline ends. The CDR3 loop spans 13 amino acids. The germline gives CDR1 SQVTM, CDR2 ANQGSEA.

The chain uses TRBV11-1 and TRBJ2-7; 8 bases map to TRBD2. From germline, CDR1 is SGHAT and CDR2 FQDESV (reference sequence). Trimming removed 0 bases from V and 2 bases from J; junction bases left unmatched: 6. This CDR3 region has 16 residues. CDR3 amino acids: CASSLAGRGGPYEQYF. DNA of the CDR3: TGTGCCAGCAGCTTAGCGGGCCGCGGGGGGCCCTACGAGCAGTACTTC.

This rearrangement joins TRBV12-5 to TRBJ1-1, with D maybe TRBD1 (6 bases). Germline values: CDR1 LGHNT, CDR2 FRNRAP. V was trimmed by 2 bases and J by 1 base, leaving 11 bases between them. This CDR3 spans 15 amino acids. CDR3 loop: CASGLTPTGNTEAFF. The CDR3 DNA reads as TGTGCTAGTGGTTTGACCCCGACAGGGAACACTGAAGCTTTCTTT.

The rearrangement joins TRBV2 to TRBJ2-7, with a possible D match to TRBD1 (6 bases). From germline, CDR1 is SNHLY and CDR2 FYNNEI. The CDR3 has 12 amino acids. Trimming removed 5 bases from V and 3 bases from J, with 8 bases in between. As DNA, the CDR3 is TGTGCCAGCAGTCCACAGGGCTACGAGCAGTACTTC. Its translation: CASSPQGYEQYF. The full variable domain, completed using reference TRBV2 and TRBJ2-7, is EPEVTQTPSHQVTQMGQEVILRCVPISNHLYFYWYRQILGQKVEFLVSFYNNEISEKSEIFDDQFSVERPDGSNFTLKIRSTKLEDSAMYFCASSPQGYEQYFGPGTRLTVT.

The chain is built from TRBV11-2 and TRBJ1-3, with D tentatively TRBD1 (6 bases). Trimming stripped 4 bases from V and 0 bases from J, with 13 bases between. The CDR3 extends over 16 amino acids. Germline assignment: CDR1 SGHAT and CDR2 FQNNGV. The CDR3 here is CASSSWGRRSGNTIYF. The CDR3 region has the DNA TGTGCCAGCAGCTCCTGGGGGCGTCGCTCTGGAAACACCATATATTTT.

The chain has TRBV9 and TRBJ2-3, with TRBD2 identical over 7 bases. Losses at the gene ends were 4 bases for V and 0 bases for J; bases not matched to a gene: 23. This CDR3 is built from 21 residues. The germline gives CDR1 SGDLS, CDR2 YYNGEE. The CDR3 loop reads CASSHNSLVAGESSSTDTQYF. The CDR3 bases are TGTGCCAGCAGCCACAATTCGCTGGTGGCGGGGGAAAGCTCTAGCACAGATACGCAGTATTTT.

V gene TRBV11-2 combines with J gene TRBJ1-6, with 10 bases aligning to TRBD1. The CDR3 is 16 amino acids. From germline, CDR1 is SGHAT and CDR2 FQNNGV. Losses at the gene ends were 4 bases for V and 4 bases for J; bases not matched to a gene: 4. CDR3 loop: CASSSTGGLYNSPLHF. CDR3 in DNA: TGTGCCAGCAGCTCGACAGGGGGCTTGTATAATTCACCCCTCCACTTT.

The gene calls are TRBV5-4 and TRBJ2-3; D is tentatively TRBD1 or TRBD2 (5 bases each). This CDR3 spans 14 amino acids. V lost 3 bases and J lost 2, with 10 bases in between. Per the germline V gene, CDR1 is SGHNT and CDR2 is YYREEE (reference sequence). The CDR3 coding sequence is TGTGCCAGCAGCTCACAGGACTCCACAGATACGCAGTATTTT. It yields the protein CASSSQDSTDTQYF. Full variable domain (missing parts from reference TRBV5-4 and TRBJ2-3): ETGVTQSPTHLIKTRGQQVTLRCSSQSGHNTVSWYQQALGQGPQFIFQYYREEENGRGNFPPRFSGLQFPNYSSELNVNALELDDSALYLCASSSQDSTDTQYFGPGTRLTVL.

The chain uses TRBV5-4 and TRBJ2-3; TRBD1 matches 9 bases. The V and J ends lost 0 bases and 2 bases, in that order; junction bases with no gene match: 7. CDR1 and CDR2 (germline): SGHNT, YYREEE (reference sequence). The CDR3 consists of 17 residues. This CDR3 is CASSLGTGGQTTDTQYF. CDR3 DNA: TGTGCCAGCAGCTTGGGAACAGGGGGCCAAACCACAGATACGCAGTATTTT.

As concerns this clone: Relative to the germline gene, one junction end is altered; a read error may explain this. This chain joins TRBV13 and TRBJ1-6, with 8 bases matching TRBD1. There are 15 residues in the CDR3. Per germline, CDR1 PRHDT and CDR2 FYEKMQ (reference sequence). CDR3 nucleotides: TGTGCCAGCAGCCTAGGACAGGGATATAATTCACCCCTCCACTTT. Protein sequence: CASSLGQGYNSPLHF.

There are a few counts of this clone. CDR3 nucleotide sequence: TGCAGCGGGGGACACAACACTGAAGCTTTCTTT. The encoded protein is CSGGHNTEAFF. The chain carries TRBV29-1 and TRBJ1-1; tentative D call: TRBD1 (6 bases). The CDR3 totals 11 residues. The germline gives CDR1 SQVTM, CDR2 ANQGSEA. The ends were cut back, 7 bases at V and 2 bases at J, with 8 bases in the middle.